This T cell receptor (beta chain) was sequenced in a study of memory CD4+ T cells and cytomegalovirus serostatus. This clone appeared a single time. Its antigen is unidentified. Study outcomes and limitations: Suggested: most of the CMV-linked TCR signature lies in CD4+ memory cells.

The CDR3 totals 12 residues. Germline V lookup: CDR1 MDHEN, CDR2 SYDVKM. Trimming cost V 9 bases and J 4 bases, with 11 bases left between them. The sort gate was single viable CD3+CD4+CD8-CD45RO+ cells for memory CD4+ T cells. Profiling relied on immunoSEQ multiplex PCR, and the TCRdb table lists in-frame clones only, not all of them. The data show some 67,000 clones, 76% seen once. This clonotype was obtained from an adult in good health and CMV-seropositive. The chain has TRBV28 and TRBJ2-3; a possible D gene is TRBD1 (6 bases). The sample was memory CD4+ T cells from blood. The CDR3, as DNA: TGTGCCAGGCCAGGGGCCCCAGATACGCAGTATTTT. This encodes CARPGAPDTQYF.